This T cell receptor beta chain is drawn from a study of blood T cell repertoires in COVID-19. CDR1 is SGDLS, CDR2 YYNGEE, per germline. Trimming cost V 3 bases and J 1 base; bases outside gene matches: 3. CDR3 size: 16 residues. How the authors handled the data: Amplification with reference gene primers provided the estimates of nucleated cell counts. Sequencing used immunoSEQ multiplex PCR; TCRdb keeps in-frame clones, though not all of them. The V and J calls and the clone size are those of that table, but D and trimming were determined from the DNA. The sample includes roughly 120,000 clones, approximately 87% of them seen just once.

Sequencing was carried out using peripheral blood. This TCR was sampled from a man aged 30 to 39 with acute or convalescent COVID-19. This chain links TRBV9 with TRBJ2-2; TRBD2 agrees at 10 bases. The CDR3 DNA reads TGTGCCAGCAGCGGTAGCGGGGGGAGGAACACCGGGGAGCTGTTTTTT. Protein: CASSGSGGRNTGELFF.